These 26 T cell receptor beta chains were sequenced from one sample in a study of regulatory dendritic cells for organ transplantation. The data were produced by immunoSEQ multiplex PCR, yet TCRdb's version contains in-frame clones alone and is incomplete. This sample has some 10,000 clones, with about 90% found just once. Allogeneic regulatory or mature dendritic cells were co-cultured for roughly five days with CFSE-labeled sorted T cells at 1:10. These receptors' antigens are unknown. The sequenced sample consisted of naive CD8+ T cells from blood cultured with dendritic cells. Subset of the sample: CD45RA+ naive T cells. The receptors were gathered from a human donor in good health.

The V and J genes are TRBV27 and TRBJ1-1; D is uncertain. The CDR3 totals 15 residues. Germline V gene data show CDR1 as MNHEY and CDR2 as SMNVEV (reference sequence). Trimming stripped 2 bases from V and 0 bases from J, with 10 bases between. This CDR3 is CASSLISALNTEAFF. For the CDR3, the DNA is TGTGCCAGCAGTTTAATTTCGGCCCTGAACACTGAAGCTTTCTTT.

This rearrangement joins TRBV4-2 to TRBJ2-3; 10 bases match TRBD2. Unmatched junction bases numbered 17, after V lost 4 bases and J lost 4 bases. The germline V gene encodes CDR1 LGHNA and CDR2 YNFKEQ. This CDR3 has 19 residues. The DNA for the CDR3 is TGTGCCAGCAGCCCGCCCGTTCTAGCGGGGGATGGGGTTGCAGATACGCAGTATTTT. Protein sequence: CASSPPVLAGDGVADTQYF.

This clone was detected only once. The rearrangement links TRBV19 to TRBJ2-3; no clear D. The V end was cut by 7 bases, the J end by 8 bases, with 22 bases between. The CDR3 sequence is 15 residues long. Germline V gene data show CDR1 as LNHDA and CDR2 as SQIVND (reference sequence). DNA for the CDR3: TGTGCCAGTATCAATAAGGCTTCTGGCGGCAGTACGCAGTATTTT. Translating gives CASINKASGGSTQYF.

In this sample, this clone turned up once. CDR3 nucleotide sequence: TGTGCCAGCAGTTTATCGATAAACAGACAGAACACCGGGGAGCTGTTTTTT. Protein sequence: CASSLSINRQNTGELFF. This chain joins TRBV27 and TRBJ2-2, with no clear D. This CDR3 spans 17 amino acids. CDR1 is MNHEY and CDR2 is SMNVEV in the germline V gene (reference sequence). The ends were cut back, 0 bases at V and 1 base at J, with 12 bases in the middle.

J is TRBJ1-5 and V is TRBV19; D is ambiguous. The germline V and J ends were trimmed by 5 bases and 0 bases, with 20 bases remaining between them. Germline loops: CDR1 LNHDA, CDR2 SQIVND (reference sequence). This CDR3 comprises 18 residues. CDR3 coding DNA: TGTGCCAGTAGTCCCACGGGGTACGCCAGGCATAGCAATCAGCCCCAGCATTTT. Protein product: CASSPTGYARHSNQPQHF.

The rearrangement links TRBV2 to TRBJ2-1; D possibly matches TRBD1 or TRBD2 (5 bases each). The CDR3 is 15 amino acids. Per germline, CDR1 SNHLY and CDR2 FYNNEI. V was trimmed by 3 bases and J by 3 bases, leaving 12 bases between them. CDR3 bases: TGTGCCAGCAGTGATCCCGGGACCCACTACAATGAGCAGTTCTTC. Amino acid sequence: CASSDPGTHYNEQFF.

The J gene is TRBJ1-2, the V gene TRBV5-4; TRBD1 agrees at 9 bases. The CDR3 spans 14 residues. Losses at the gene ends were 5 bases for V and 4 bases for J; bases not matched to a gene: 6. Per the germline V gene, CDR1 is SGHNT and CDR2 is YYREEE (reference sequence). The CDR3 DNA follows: TGTGCCAGCAGGGAACAGGGGGCGGGCTATGGCTACACCTTC. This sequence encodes CASREQGAGYGYTF.

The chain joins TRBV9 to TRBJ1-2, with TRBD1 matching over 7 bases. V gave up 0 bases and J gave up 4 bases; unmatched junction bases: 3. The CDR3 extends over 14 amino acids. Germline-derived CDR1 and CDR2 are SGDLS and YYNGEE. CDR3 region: CASSVVTGPYGYTF. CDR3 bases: TGTGCCAGCAGCGTAGTGACAGGGCCCTATGGCTACACCTTC.

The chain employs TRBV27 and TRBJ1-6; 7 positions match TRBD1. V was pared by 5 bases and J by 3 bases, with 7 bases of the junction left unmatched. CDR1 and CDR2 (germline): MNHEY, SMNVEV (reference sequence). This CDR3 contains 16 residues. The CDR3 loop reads CASSTDRVSYNSPLHF. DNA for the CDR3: TGTGCCAGCAGTACCGACAGGGTGAGCTATAATTCACCCCTCCACTTT.

The CDR3 protein is CASSRLAGESDTQYF. CDR3 nucleotide sequence: TGTGCCAGCAGTCGACTAGCGGGAGAGTCAGATACGCAGTATTTT. The genes are TRBV2 and TRBJ2-3; TRBD2 agrees at 12 bases. The CDR3 sequence is 15 residues long. V lost 5 bases and J lost 4; bases outside the gene matches: 4. Per the germline V gene, CDR1 is SNHLY and CDR2 is FYNNEI.

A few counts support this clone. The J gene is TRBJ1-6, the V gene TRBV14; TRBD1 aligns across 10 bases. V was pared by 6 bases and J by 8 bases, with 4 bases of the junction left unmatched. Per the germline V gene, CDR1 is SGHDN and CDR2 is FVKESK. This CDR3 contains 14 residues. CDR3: CASRGQGTHSPLHF. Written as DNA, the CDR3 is TGTGCCAGCAGGGGACAGGGGACACATTCACCCCTCCACTTT. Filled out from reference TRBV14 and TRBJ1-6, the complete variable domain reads EAGVTQFPSHSVIEKGQTVTLRCDPISGHDNLYWYRRVMGKEIKFLLHFVKESKQDESGMPNNRFLAERTGGTYSTLKVQPAELEDSGVYFCASRGQGTHSPLHFGNGTRLTVT.

The CDR3 loop is CASVGGQGLEKLFF. DNA of the CDR3: TGTGCCAGCGTTGGTGGACAGGGTCTTGAAAAACTGTTTTTT. V usage is TRBV28 and J usage is TRBJ1-4; 8 bases map to TRBD1. V was pared by 8 bases and J by 7 bases, with 9 bases of the junction left unmatched. The CDR3 has 14 amino acids. The V gene's germline CDR1 is MDHEN and CDR2 SYDVKM.

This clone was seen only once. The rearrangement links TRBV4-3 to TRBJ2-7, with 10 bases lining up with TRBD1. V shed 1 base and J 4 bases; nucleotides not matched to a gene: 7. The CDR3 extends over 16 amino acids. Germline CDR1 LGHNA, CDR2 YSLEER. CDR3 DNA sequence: TGCGCCAGCAGCCAAGGGACAGGGGGAGGTCAGTACGAGCAGTACTTC. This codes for CASSQGTGGGQYEQYF.

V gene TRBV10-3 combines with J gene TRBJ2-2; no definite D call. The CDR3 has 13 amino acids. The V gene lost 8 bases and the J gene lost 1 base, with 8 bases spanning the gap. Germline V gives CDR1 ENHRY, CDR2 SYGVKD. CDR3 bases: TGTGCCATCCGGTCAGTGAACACCGGGGAGCTGTTTTTT. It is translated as CAIRSVNTGELFF.

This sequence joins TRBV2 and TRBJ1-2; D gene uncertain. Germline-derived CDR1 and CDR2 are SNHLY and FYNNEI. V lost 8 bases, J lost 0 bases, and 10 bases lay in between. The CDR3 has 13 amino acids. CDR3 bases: TGTGCCAGCCCGGGTGCTTCTAACTATGGCTACACCTTC. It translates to CASPGASNYGYTF.

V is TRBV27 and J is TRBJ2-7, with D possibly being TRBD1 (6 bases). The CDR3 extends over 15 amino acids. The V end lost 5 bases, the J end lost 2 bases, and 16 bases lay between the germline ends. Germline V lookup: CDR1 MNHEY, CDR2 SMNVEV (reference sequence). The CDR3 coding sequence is TGTGCCAGCAGTCCCCATCGGGACAACCCCTACGAGCAGTACTTC. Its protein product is CASSPHRDNPYEQYF.

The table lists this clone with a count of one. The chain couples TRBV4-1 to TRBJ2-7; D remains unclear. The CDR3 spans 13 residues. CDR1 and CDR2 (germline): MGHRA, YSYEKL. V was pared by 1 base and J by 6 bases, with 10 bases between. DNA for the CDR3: TGCGCCAGCAGCCAAGTGGGCGCGAGCGAGCAGTACTTC. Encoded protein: CASSQVGASEQYF.

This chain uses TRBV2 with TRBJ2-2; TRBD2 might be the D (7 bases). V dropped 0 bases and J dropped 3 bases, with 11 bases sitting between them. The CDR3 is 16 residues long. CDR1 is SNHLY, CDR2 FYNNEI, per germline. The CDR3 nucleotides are TGTGCCAGCAGTGAAGCGTGGGAGGGGGACACCGGGGAGCTGTTTTTT. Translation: CASSEAWEGDTGELFF.

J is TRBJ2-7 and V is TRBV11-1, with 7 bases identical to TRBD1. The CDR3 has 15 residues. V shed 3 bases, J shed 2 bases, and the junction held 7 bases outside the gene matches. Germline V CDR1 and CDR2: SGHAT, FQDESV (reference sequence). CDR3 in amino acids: CASSFPGQMTYEQYF. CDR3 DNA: TGTGCCAGCAGCTTTCCGGGACAGATGACCTACGAGCAGTACTTC.

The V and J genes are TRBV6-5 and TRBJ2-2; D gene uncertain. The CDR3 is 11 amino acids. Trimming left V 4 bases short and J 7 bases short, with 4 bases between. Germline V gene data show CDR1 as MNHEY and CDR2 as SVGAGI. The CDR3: CASSLRGELFF. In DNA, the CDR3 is TGTGCCAGCAGTTTACGCGGGGAGCTGTTTTTT.

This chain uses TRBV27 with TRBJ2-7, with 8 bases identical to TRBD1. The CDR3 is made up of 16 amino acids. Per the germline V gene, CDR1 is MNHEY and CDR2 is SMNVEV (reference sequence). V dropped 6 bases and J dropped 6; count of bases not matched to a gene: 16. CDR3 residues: CASSQRHRTGPLEQYF. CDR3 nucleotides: TGTGCCAGCAGCCAAAGGCATCGGACAGGGCCGCTCGAGCAGTACTTC.

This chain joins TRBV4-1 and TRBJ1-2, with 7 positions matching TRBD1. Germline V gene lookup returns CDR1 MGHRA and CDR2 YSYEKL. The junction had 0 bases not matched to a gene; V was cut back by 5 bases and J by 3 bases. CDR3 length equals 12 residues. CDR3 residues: CASSGTDYGYTF. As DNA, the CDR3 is TGCGCCAGCAGCGGGACAGACTATGGCTACACCTTC.

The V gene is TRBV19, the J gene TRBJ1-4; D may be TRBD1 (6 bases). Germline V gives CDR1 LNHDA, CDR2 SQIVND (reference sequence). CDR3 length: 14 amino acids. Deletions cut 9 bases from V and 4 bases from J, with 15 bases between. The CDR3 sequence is CASRDRTYNEKLFF. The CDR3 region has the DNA TGTGCCAGCAGAGACAGGACCTATAATGAAAAACTGTTTTTT.

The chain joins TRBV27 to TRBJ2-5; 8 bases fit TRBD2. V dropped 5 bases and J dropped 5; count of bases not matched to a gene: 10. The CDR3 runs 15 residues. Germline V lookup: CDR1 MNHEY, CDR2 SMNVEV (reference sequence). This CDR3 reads CASSLSGGRGETQYF. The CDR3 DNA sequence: TGTGCCAGCAGTCTCAGCGGGGGACGAGGGGAGACCCAGTACTTC.

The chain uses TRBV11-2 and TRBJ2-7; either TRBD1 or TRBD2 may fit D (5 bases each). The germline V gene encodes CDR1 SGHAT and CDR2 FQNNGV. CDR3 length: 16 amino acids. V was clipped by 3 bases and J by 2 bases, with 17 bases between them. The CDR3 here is CASSLGDGTQTYEQYF. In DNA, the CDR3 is TGTGCCAGCAGCTTGGGCGATGGGACGCAAACCTACGAGCAGTACTTC.

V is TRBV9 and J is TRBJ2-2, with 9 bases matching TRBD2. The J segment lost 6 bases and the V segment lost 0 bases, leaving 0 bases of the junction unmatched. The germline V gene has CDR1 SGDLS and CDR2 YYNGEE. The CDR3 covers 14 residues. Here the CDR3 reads CASSVGGGAGELFF. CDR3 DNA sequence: TGTGCCAGCAGCGTAGGCGGGGGGGCCGGGGAGCTGTTTTTT.